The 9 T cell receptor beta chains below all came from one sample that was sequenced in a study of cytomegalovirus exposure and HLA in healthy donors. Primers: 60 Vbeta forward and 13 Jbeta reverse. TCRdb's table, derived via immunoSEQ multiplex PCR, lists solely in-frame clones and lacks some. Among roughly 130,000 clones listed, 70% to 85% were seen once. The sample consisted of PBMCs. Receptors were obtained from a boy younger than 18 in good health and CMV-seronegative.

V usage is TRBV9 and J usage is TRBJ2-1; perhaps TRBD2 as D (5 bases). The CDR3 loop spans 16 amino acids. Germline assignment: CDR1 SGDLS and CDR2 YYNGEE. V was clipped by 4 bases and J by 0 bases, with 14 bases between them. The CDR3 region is CASSIETINSYNEQFF. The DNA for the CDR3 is TGTGCCAGCAGCATAGAGACTATTAACTCCTACAATGAGCAGTTCTTC.

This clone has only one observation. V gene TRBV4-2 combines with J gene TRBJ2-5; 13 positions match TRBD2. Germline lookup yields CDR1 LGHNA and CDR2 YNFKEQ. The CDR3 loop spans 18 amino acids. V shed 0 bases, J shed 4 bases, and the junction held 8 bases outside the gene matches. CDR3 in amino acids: CASSQEGPLAGGLETQYF. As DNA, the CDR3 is TGTGCCAGCAGCCAAGAAGGCCCACTAGCGGGGGGGCTAGAGACCCAGTACTTC.

The CDR3 protein is CTSSQGGRTSWRLKNIQYF. DNA for the CDR3: TGCACCAGCAGCCAAGGGGGAAGGACTAGCTGGCGGTTAAAAAACATTCAGTACTTC. V is TRBV1 and J is TRBJ2-4; the table's D call, TRBD2, has no DNA check behind it. TRBV1 is noted as a pseudogene. This CDR3 is built from 19 residues.

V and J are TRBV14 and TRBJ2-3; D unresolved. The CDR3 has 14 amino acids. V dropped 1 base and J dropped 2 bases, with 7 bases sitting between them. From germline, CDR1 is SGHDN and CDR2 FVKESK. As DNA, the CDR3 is TGTGCCAGCAGCCAAGCCATTTTCACAGATACGCAGTATTTT. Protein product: CASSQAIFTDTQYF.

The CDR3 nucleotides are TGTGCCAGCGGGGGCCTGCGGAATGAGCAGTTCTTC. Translation gives CASGGLRNEQFF. The chain couples TRBV2 to TRBJ2-1; D might be TRBD1 (6 bases). The V gene's germline CDR1 is SNHLY and CDR2 FYNNEI. Trimming shortened V by 8 bases and J by 7 bases, and 12 bases separated the two germline ends. The CDR3 runs 12 residues.

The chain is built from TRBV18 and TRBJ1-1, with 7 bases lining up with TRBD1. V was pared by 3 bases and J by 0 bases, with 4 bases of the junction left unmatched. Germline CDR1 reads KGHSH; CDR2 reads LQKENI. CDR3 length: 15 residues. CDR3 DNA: TGTGCCAGCTCACCCAAGACAGGGTTGAACACTGAAGCTTTCTTT. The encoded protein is CASSPKTGLNTEAFF.

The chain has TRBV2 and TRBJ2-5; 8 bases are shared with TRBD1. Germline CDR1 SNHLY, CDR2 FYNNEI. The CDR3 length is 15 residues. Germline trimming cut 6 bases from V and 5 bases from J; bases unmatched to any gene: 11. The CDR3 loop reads CASRRATGAAETQYF. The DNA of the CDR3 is TGTGCCAGCAGACGAGCGACAGGGGCGGCGGAGACCCAGTACTTC. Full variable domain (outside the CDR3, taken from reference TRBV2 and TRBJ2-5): EPEVTQTPSHQVTQMGQEVILRCVPISNHLYFYWYRQILGQKVEFLVSFYNNEISEKSEIFDDQFSVERPDGSNFTLKIRSTKLEDSAMYFCASRRATGAAETQYFGPGTRLLVL.

CDR3: CASSLETGNTEAFF. The DNA for the CDR3 is TGTGCCAGCAGCTTGGAGACAGGGAACACTGAAGCTTTCTTT. This chain joins TRBV5-4 and TRBJ1-1; D is possibly TRBD1 (6 bases). Germline-derived CDR1 and CDR2 are SGHNT and YYREEE (reference sequence). The CDR3 runs 14 residues. Trimming pared 0 bases from V and 1 base from J, leaving 7 bases between.

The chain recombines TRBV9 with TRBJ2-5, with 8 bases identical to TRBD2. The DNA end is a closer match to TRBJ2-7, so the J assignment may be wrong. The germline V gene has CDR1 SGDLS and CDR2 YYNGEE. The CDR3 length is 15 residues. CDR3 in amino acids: CASSVGDSGAYEQYF. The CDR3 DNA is TGTGCCAGCAGCGTAGGAGATAGCGGGGCCTACGAGCAGTACTTC.